This TCR beta chain stems from a study of blood T cell repertoires in COVID-19. On the study more broadly: COVID-19 samples, acute and convalescent, were from the United States, Italy and Spain. Sample material is recorded as cDNA or gDNA derived from T cells, B-cell-depleted T cells, or PBMCs.

The CDR3 loop spans 12 amino acids. CDR1 and CDR2 from the germline V gene are KGHDR and SFDVKD. The V end was cut by 2 bases, the J end by 8 bases, with 8 bases between. The authors' processing: Reference gene primer amplification yielded estimated nucleated cell counts. Clones were sequenced by immunoSEQ multiplex PCR, and TCRdb holds only the in-frame ones, with some missing. The V and J calls and clone size were taken over from that table, and D and trimming were inferred from the DNA. The data show about 60,000 clones, about 80% seen once. This TCR came from a man in his 60s with acute or convalescent COVID-19. Sequencing used peripheral blood. The J gene is TRBJ1-2, the V gene TRBV24-1; D remains unclear. CDR3: CATSDSLSGYTF. The DNA for the CDR3 is TGTGCCACCAGTGATTCCTTGAGCGGCTACACCTTC.